The 25 T cell receptor beta chains in this list originate from one sample, sequenced in a study of blood T cell repertoires in COVID-19. The method was immunoSEQ multiplex PCR; TCRdb's version includes in-frame clones alone and lacks a portion of them. The repertoire holds about 150,000 clones, with around 75% as singletons. The specimen was peripheral blood. The receptors were gathered from a woman older than 75 with acute or convalescent COVID-19.

This chain uses TRBV2 with TRBJ1-3; D is unclear. CDR3 length equals 14 residues. The V gene's germline CDR1 is SNHLY and CDR2 FYNNEI. Trimming cost V 1 base and J 1 base, with 5 bases left between them. CDR3 in amino acids: CASSEGLSGNTIYF. In nucleotides, the CDR3 is TGTGCCAGCAGTGAAGGTCTTTCTGGAAACACCATATATTTT. Full variable domain (remainder filled in from reference TRBV2 and TRBJ1-3): EPEVTQTPSHQVTQMGQEVILRCVPISNHLYFYWYRQILGQKVEFLVSFYNNEISEKSEIFDDQFSVERPDGSNFTLKIRSTKLEDSAMYFCASSEGLSGNTIYFGEGSWLTVV.

The chain links TRBV5-1 to TRBJ1-1, with TRBD1 identical over 9 bases. CDR1 and CDR2 from the germline V gene are SGHRS and YFSETQ. V lost 0 bases to trimming and J lost 3 bases; unmatched junction nucleotides: 6. The CDR3 is made up of 16 amino acids. CDR3 in DNA: TGCGCCAGCAGCTTGGGGGACAGGGATCCGTACACTGAAGCTTTCTTT. Translating it yields CASSLGDRDPYTEAFF.

The V call is TRBV9, the J call TRBJ1-1; D ambiguous. This CDR3 is 13 amino acids long. The germline V gene encodes CDR1 SGDLS and CDR2 YYNGEE. Trimming pared 1 base from V and 2 bases from J, leaving 6 bases between. This CDR3 is CASSVMANTEAFF. The CDR3 nucleotides read TGTGCCAGCAGCGTAATGGCAAACACTGAAGCTTTCTTT.

This clone was detected a few times. The gene calls are TRBV2 and TRBJ1-1; D remains unclear. The V end was cut by 4 bases, the J end by 4 bases, with 13 bases between. In germline, CDR1 is SNHLY, CDR2 FYNNEI. This CDR3 is 14 amino acids long. The CDR3 DNA reads as TGTGCCAGCAGTGGGAGGCAGACTAGCACTGAAGCTTTCTTT. It translates to CASSGRQTSTEAFF.

The CDR3: CASTPLLSTGNTIYF. CDR3 nucleotide sequence: TGTGCCAGCACCCCGTTACTCTCAACTGGAAACACCATATATTTT. V is TRBV28 and J is TRBJ1-3; D gene unclear. V dropped 7 bases and J dropped 2 bases, with 15 bases sitting between them. Germline loops: CDR1 MDHEN, CDR2 SYDVKM. The CDR3 runs to 15 residues.

CDR3 bases: TGCGCCAGCAGCCAAGTTGTGGCAGGGGGCTCCTACGAGCAGTACTTC. Its protein is CASSQVVAGGSYEQYF. V is TRBV4-1 and J is TRBJ2-7; the match to TRBD1 covers 7 bases. This CDR3 contains 16 residues. Germline loops: CDR1 MGHRA, CDR2 YSYEKL. V lost 1 base, J lost 0 bases, and 6 bases stayed unmatched.

V and J are TRBV20-1 and TRBJ2-1, with D possibly matching TRBD2 (5 bases). The length of the CDR3 is 18 residues. Trimming took 3 bases from V and 0 from J, leaving 21 bases between them. Germline V gene lookup returns CDR1 DFQATT and CDR2 SNEGSKA (reference sequence). The CDR3: CSASGSDVGGSSYNEQFF. CDR3 nucleotides: TGCAGTGCTAGTGGTAGCGATGTCGGCGGTAGCTCCTACAATGAGCAGTTCTTC.

The rearrangement links TRBV24-1 to TRBJ1-6, with 7 bases identical to TRBD1. The V segment lost 3 bases and the J segment 9 bases; nucleotides outside the gene matches: 10. Germline V gives CDR1 KGHDR, CDR2 SFDVKD. This CDR3 has 16 amino acids. The CDR3 reads CATSDLPGQVSSPLHF. In DNA form, the CDR3 reads TGTGCCACCAGTGATCTCCCCGGACAGGTGAGTTCACCCCTCCACTTT.

This clone has only a few counts. The rearrangement links TRBV7-3 to TRBJ2-2, with 13 bases matching TRBD2. The germline V gene has CDR1 SGHTA and CDR2 FQGTGA. J lost 0 bases, V lost 6 bases, and 7 bases had no gene match. This CDR3 contains 18 residues. Here the CDR3 DNA reads TGTGCCAGCAGTTACCACGGGACTAGCGGGACGAACACCGGGGAGCTGTTTTTT. The encoded protein is CASSYHGTSGTNTGELFF.

This clone appeared a few times. The chain employs TRBV6-1 and TRBJ1-2, with D perhaps TRBD1 (5 bases). The germline V gene has CDR1 MNHNS and CDR2 SASEGT. Trimming took 0 bases from V and 4 from J, leaving 12 bases between them. This CDR3 contains 15 residues. CDR3 nucleotides: TGTGCCAGCAGTGAAGCGAGGCGGGGGAGCTATGGCTACACCTTC. This translates into CASSEARRGSYGYTF.

This clone was seen a few times. V and J are TRBV18 and TRBJ2-7; 11 nucleotides match TRBD2. Germline V lookup: CDR1 KGHSH, CDR2 LQKENI. V was clipped by 3 bases and J by 3 bases; unmatched bases: 4. The CDR3 covers 15 residues. CDR3 in amino acids: CASSPPGTSGYEQYF. DNA of the CDR3: TGTGCCAGCTCACCTCCCGGGACTAGCGGCTACGAGCAGTACTTC.

The genes are TRBV7-9 and TRBJ1-4, with D tentatively TRBD1 (6 bases). Germline V gene data show CDR1 as SEHNR and CDR2 as FQNEAQ (reference sequence). This CDR3 is 15 amino acids long. Trimming cost V 1 base and J 11 bases, with 17 bases left between them. The CDR3 sequence is CASSLEGVTGSKLFF. As DNA, the CDR3 is TGTGCCAGCAGCTTAGAGGGGGTCACAGGGTCGAAACTGTTTTTT.

This sequence joins TRBV14 and TRBJ2-7; 10 bases match TRBD2. Losses at the gene ends were 1 base for V and 2 bases for J; bases not matched to a gene: 2. CDR1 SGHDN and CDR2 FVKESK come from the germline V gene. The CDR3 extends over 15 amino acids. The CDR3 region has the DNA TGTGCCAGCAGCCAAGGACTAGCGGGTCCCTACGAGCAGTACTTC. Translated: CASSQGLAGPYEQYF.

The chain recombines TRBV7-9 with TRBJ2-5; 8 bases are a match to TRBD2. This CDR3 contains 14 residues. The junction had 3 bases not matched to a gene; V was cut back by 4 bases and J by 2 bases. Looked up from germline, CDR1 is SEHNR and CDR2 is FQNEAQ (reference sequence). CDR3 protein: CASSWTSPQETQYF. In DNA, the CDR3 is TGTGCCAGCAGCTGGACTAGCCCACAAGAGACCCAGTACTTC.

The chain recombines TRBV9 with TRBJ2-7, with 9 bases fitting TRBD1. The CDR3 has 15 amino acids. Germline trimming cut 4 bases from V and 5 bases from J; bases unmatched to any gene: 10. The germline V gene encodes CDR1 SGDLS and CDR2 YYNGEE. CDR3 residues: CASSTQGTGSHEQYF. The CDR3 coding sequence is TGTGCCAGCAGCACCCAAGGGACAGGGTCCCACGAGCAGTACTTC. Full variable domain (rest looked up from reference TRBV9 and TRBJ2-7): DSGVTQTPKHLITATGQRVTLRCSPRSGDLSVYWYQQSLDQGLQFLIQYYNGEERAKGNILERFSAQQFPDLHSELNLSSLELGDSALYFCASSTQGTGSHEQYFGPGTRLTVT.

The CDR3 region has the DNA TGCGCCAGCAGCTCGACTAGCGGGGCTGAGACCCAGTACTTC. Protein sequence: CASSSTSGAETQYF. This chain joins TRBV5-1 and TRBJ2-5, with 11 bases that match TRBD2. CDR3 length: 14 residues. The V gene end was trimmed by 3 bases and the J gene end by 5 bases; junction bases not matched to a gene: 3. Germline V gene sequence: CDR1 SGHRS, CDR2 YFSETQ.

The rearrangement uses TRBV28 and TRBJ2-7; D unresolved. V was clipped by 1 base and J by 5 bases, with 12 bases between them. Germline V gives CDR1 MDHEN, CDR2 SYDVKM. The CDR3 spans 14 residues. The CDR3 loop is CASSLSGSLHEQYF. The CDR3 DNA sequence: TGTGCCAGCAGTTTATCAGGAAGCCTCCACGAGCAGTACTTC.

V usage is TRBV19 and J usage is TRBJ1-1; D ambiguous. V was cut by 10 bases and J by 3 bases, with 15 bases left in between. There are 13 residues in the CDR3. CDR1 is LNHDA and CDR2 is SQIVND in the germline V gene (reference sequence). CDR3 residues: CATREGGYTEAFF. The DNA of the CDR3 is TGTGCCACCCGTGAGGGCGGTTACACTGAAGCTTTCTTT.

J is TRBJ2-5 and V is TRBV2; 8 nucleotides match TRBD1. CDR3 length: 15 amino acids. With V trimmed by 4 bases and J by 3 bases, 7 bases remained unmatched. Germline CDR1 reads SNHLY; CDR2 reads FYNNEI. CDR3 amino acids: CASSALDRAEETQYF. The CDR3 DNA is TGTGCCAGCAGTGCCCTGGACAGGGCAGAAGAGACCCAGTACTTC.

The rearrangement links TRBV15 to TRBJ1-2; D not certain. CDR1 and CDR2 (germline): LNHNV, YYDKDF (reference sequence). CDR3 length equals 16 residues. Trimming removed 0 bases from V and 0 bases from J, with 11 bases in between. CDR3 residues: CATSRDLGGANYGYTF. The CDR3 bases are TGTGCCACCAGCAGAGATCTCGGCGGAGCTAACTATGGCTACACCTTC.

V gene TRBV19 combines with J gene TRBJ2-1; 15 bases agree with TRBD2. Germline V CDR1 and CDR2: LNHDA, SQIVND (reference sequence). This CDR3 is 15 amino acids long. V shed 0 bases and J 9 bases; nucleotides not matched to a gene: 0. CDR3 in amino acids: CASSIEGLAGGEQFF. CDR3 nucleotide sequence: TGTGCCAGTAGTATAGAGGGACTAGCGGGAGGTGAGCAGTTCTTC.

This clone was counted between two and nine times. The chain has TRBV28 and TRBJ1-1; 9 bases are shared with TRBD1. The CDR3 runs 14 residues. CDR1 and CDR2 (germline): MDHEN, SYDVKM. V gave up 5 bases and J gave up 3 bases; unmatched junction bases: 4. CDR3 in amino acids: CASSAWTGDTEAFF. The DNA of the CDR3 is TGTGCCAGCAGTGCCTGGACAGGGGACACTGAAGCTTTCTTT.

Only a few counts were recorded for this clone. The V gene is TRBV7-2, the J gene TRBJ2-5, with 7 bases fitting TRBD2. This CDR3 comprises 13 residues. Germline CDR1 reads SGHTA; CDR2 reads FQGNSA. The V gene end was trimmed by 5 bases and the J gene end by 4 bases; junction bases not matched to a gene: 4. The CDR3 coding sequence is TGTGCCAGCAGCGAAGGACTAGGAGAGACCCAGTACTTC. Protein product: CASSEGLGETQYF.

The chain carries TRBV7-3 and TRBJ1-2; no clear D gene. V was trimmed by 2 bases and J by 2 bases, leaving 9 bases between them. CDR1 SGHTA and CDR2 FQGTGA come from the germline V gene. The CDR3 spans 14 residues. CDR3 loop: CASSLGGANYGYTF. DNA of the CDR3: TGTGCCAGCAGCTTAGGCGGAGCAAACTATGGCTACACCTTC.

The table lists this clone with many counts. The chain has TRBV27 and TRBJ2-7; TRBD2 aligns across 14 bases. Germline V gene data show CDR1 as MNHEY and CDR2 as SMNVEV (reference sequence). The CDR3 is 14 amino acids. J was trimmed by 7 bases and V by 8 bases; bases with no gene match: 7. Here the CDR3 DNA reads TGTGCCAGCCGAGGACTAGCGGGAGGACGGGAGCAGTACTTC. Translation gives CASRGLAGGREQYF.